The clone carrying this TCR beta chain showed up just once. In the original workflow: It was from reference gene primer amplification that nucleated cell counts were estimated. Libraries were prepared by immunoSEQ multiplex PCR; TCRdb keeps only in-frame clonotypes and omits some of them. D and trimming come from the DNA, and the V and J calls and clone size come from that table. The profile shows more than 150,000 clones, 78% of them singletons. The data were obtained in a study of blood T cell repertoires in COVID-19. About the study: The samples span acute and convalescent COVID-19 from the United States, Italy and Spain. PBMCs, B-cell-depleted T cells, or T cells provided the cDNA or gDNA that made up the material.

The CDR3 length is 20 residues. V lost 0 bases and J 0 bases, leaving 22 bases between the germline ends. Per the germline V gene, CDR1 is LGHNA and CDR2 is YSLEER. The sequenced sample was peripheral blood. The TCR comes from an elderly woman with active or convalescent COVID-19. The chain couples TRBV4-3 to TRBJ2-3; tentatively, D is TRBD1 (6 bases). In DNA form, the CDR3 reads TGCGCCAGCAGCCAAGATGGGGGCCGACAGTTCGTTTACAGCACAGATACGCAGTATTTT. It encodes CASSQDGGRQFVYSTDTQYF.